A single sample is the source of the 14 T cell receptor beta chains below, sequenced in a study of blood T cell repertoires in COVID-19. Clones were read by immunoSEQ multiplex PCR, and TCRdb kept only the in-frame ones, dropping some. This table holds approximately 140,000 clones, around 89% found once. Sequenced input: peripheral blood. The receptors derive from a man aged 50 or older with active or convalescent COVID-19.

In DNA form, the CDR3 reads TGTGCCAGCAGTCCGGACAGAGCTAATGGGCCCCAGCATTTT. Encoded protein: CASSPDRANGPQHF. The chain carries TRBV28 and TRBJ1-5, with D tentatively TRBD1 (6 bases). The CDR3 is made up of 14 amino acids. The germline CDR1 and CDR2 sequences are MDHEN and SYDVKM. V gave up 5 bases and J gave up 9 bases, with 17 bases separating them.

The CDR3: CASSLGSAHTDTQYF. The CDR3 DNA is TGTGCCAGTAGCCTAGGGAGTGCGCACACAGATACGCAGTATTTT. The genes are TRBV19 and TRBJ2-3, with D possibly TRBD2 on 5 matching bases. There are 15 residues in the CDR3. Per the germline V gene, CDR1 is LNHDA and CDR2 is SQIVND (reference sequence). V lost 6 bases and J lost 2, with 15 bases in between.

As DNA, the CDR3 is TGTGCCAGCAGCCAGGGCGACAACTCCTACAATGAGCAGTTCTTC. Translation gives CASSQGDNSYNEQFF. The chain carries TRBV11-3 and TRBJ2-1; D may be TRBD1 (5 bases). V was shortened by 5 bases and J by 0 bases, with 11 bases between the two germline ends. The CDR3 runs to 15 residues. The germline CDR1 and CDR2 sequences are SGHNT and YENEEA.

This rearrangement joins TRBV2 to TRBJ1-1; D possibly corresponds to TRBD1 (6 bases). Germline CDR1 reads SNHLY; CDR2 reads FYNNEI. This CDR3 spans 13 amino acids. V was cut by 4 bases and J by 6 bases, with 12 bases left in between. The CDR3 region has the DNA TGTGCCAGCAGTGCGAACAGGGTACCTGAAGCTTTCTTT. Protein product: CASSANRVPEAFF.

V is TRBV13 and J is TRBJ2-7; maybe TRBD2 (6 bases). V was pared by 5 bases and J by 1 base, with 9 bases between. Germline CDR1 is PRHDT and CDR2 is FYEKMQ (reference sequence). The CDR3 totals 13 residues. In nucleotides, the CDR3 is TGTGCCAGCAGCCAAGGGACTTCCTACGAGCAGTACTTC. Residues: CASSQGTSYEQYF.

The CDR3 DNA reads as TGTGCCAGCAGCGTAGGGCTAGCGGGGGACACAGATACGCAGTATTTT. Amino acid sequence: CASSVGLAGDTDTQYF. The chain links TRBV9 to TRBJ2-3; 10 bases match TRBD2. Trimming cost V 0 bases and J 2 bases; bases outside gene matches: 3. The length of the CDR3 is 16 residues. Germline V CDR1 and CDR2: SGDLS, YYNGEE.

This chain joins TRBV2 and TRBJ1-2, with TRBD1 identical over 7 bases. This CDR3 comprises 12 residues. The junction had 6 bases not matched to a gene; V was cut back by 6 bases and J by 8 bases. CDR1 and CDR2 (germline): SNHLY, FYNNEI. For the CDR3, the DNA is TGTGCCAGCAGAGGGACAGCCCACGGCTACACCTTC. Protein: CASRGTAHGYTF. Full variable domain (remainder filled in from reference TRBV2 and TRBJ1-2): EPEVTQTPSHQVTQMGQEVILRCVPISNHLYFYWYRQILGQKVEFLVSFYNNEISEKSEIFDDQFSVERPDGSNFTLKIRSTKLEDSAMYFCASRGTAHGYTFGSGTRLTVV.

This chain links TRBV19 with TRBJ2-1; 9 bases map to TRBD1. The length of the CDR3 is 14 residues. The ends lost 7 bases at V and 1 base at J; junction bases unmatched: 2. Germline CDR1 LNHDA, CDR2 SQIVND (reference sequence). The CDR3 spells CASIGQGSYNEQFF. The CDR3 DNA reads as TGTGCCAGTATCGGACAGGGGTCCTACAATGAGCAGTTCTTC.

V is TRBV30 and J is TRBJ1-1; D gene unclear. V was cut by 2 bases and J by 7 bases, with 8 bases left in between. Germline V gene data show CDR1 as GTSNPN and CDR2 as SVGIG (reference sequence). The CDR3 has 11 residues. The CDR3 bases are TGTGCCTGGAGTAGCCGGTTTGAAGCTTTCTTT. Translating it yields CAWSSRFEAFF.

The chain employs TRBV6-2 or TRBV6-3 and TRBJ2-7; TRBD1 matches at 10 bases. Germline V lookup: CDR1 MNHEY, CDR2 SVGEGT. V lost 6 bases and J lost 2; bases outside the gene matches: 4. The length of the CDR3 is 14 residues. The CDR3: CASSRDRGTYEQYF. CDR3 bases: TGTGCCAGCAGCCGGGACAGGGGAACCTACGAGCAGTACTTC.

V is TRBV2 and J is TRBJ1-1; 9 bases map to TRBD1. From germline, CDR1 is SNHLY and CDR2 FYNNEI. CDR3 length equals 16 residues. J lost 5 bases, V lost 6 bases, and 13 bases had no gene match. CDR3: CASRETGGRLLTEAFF. Written as DNA, the CDR3 is TGTGCCAGCAGGGAGACAGGGGGGCGGCTTTTAACTGAAGCTTTCTTT.

This clone was observed a single time. V and J are TRBV28 and TRBJ1-2; 7 bases align to TRBD1. From germline, CDR1 is MDHEN and CDR2 SYDVKM. V shed 2 bases and J 3 bases; nucleotides not matched to a gene: 3. This CDR3 spans 14 amino acids. This CDR3 reads CASSLGQEYYGYTF. The DNA for the CDR3 is TGTGCCAGCAGTTTAGGACAGGAATACTATGGCTACACCTTC.

The CDR3 bases are TGTGCCAGTAGTATCGGACAGGGGGTGACTATCTATGGCTACACCTTC. Translation: CASSIGQGVTIYGYTF. The V and J genes are TRBV19 and TRBJ1-2; TRBD1 agrees at 10 bases. Germline V lookup: CDR1 LNHDA, CDR2 SQIVND (reference sequence). The length of the CDR3 is 16 residues. The junction had 8 bases not matched to a gene; V was cut back by 3 bases and J by 4 bases.

This chain uses TRBV5-1 with TRBJ2-7, with 9 bases matching TRBD1. This CDR3 has 15 amino acids. The germline V gene has CDR1 SGHRS and CDR2 YFSETQ. The junction had 7 bases not matched to a gene; V was cut back by 0 bases and J by 6 bases. The DNA for the CDR3 is TGCGCCAGCAGCTTGGCAGGCGGGACAGGGATCGAGCAGTACTTC. Translating it yields CASSLAGGTGIEQYF.